A single sample gave rise to the 30 T cell receptor beta chains below, sequenced in a study of blood T cell repertoires in COVID-19. Profiling relied on immunoSEQ multiplex PCR, and the TCRdb table lists in-frame clones only, not all of them. The sample has roughly 120,000 clones, over 60% seen once. The source material was peripheral blood. Receptors originate from a woman older than 75 with acute or convalescent COVID-19.

This clone turned up a few times. V gene TRBV5-4 combines with J gene TRBJ2-1; no reliable D call. V was shortened by 2 bases and J by 0 bases, with 9 bases between the two germline ends. The CDR3 sequence is 15 residues long. The germline V gene encodes CDR1 SGHNT and CDR2 YYREEE (reference sequence). Here the CDR3 DNA reads TGTGCCAGCAGCTTTCATACCAGCTCCTACAATGAGCAGTTCTTC. Protein: CASSFHTSSYNEQFF.

This chain connects TRBV3-1 (or the pseudogene TRBV3-2) to TRBJ1-2; no reliable D call. Germline CDR1 and CDR2: LGHDT and YNNKEL (reference sequence). The CDR3 is made up of 14 amino acids. Deletions cut 0 bases from V and 2 bases from J, with 7 bases between. The CDR3 spells CASSQEVRNYGYTF. For the CDR3, the DNA is TGTGCCAGCAGCCAAGAGGTCAGAAACTATGGCTACACCTTC.

The chain has TRBV5-1 and TRBJ2-1; 8 positions match TRBD2. The CDR3 extends over 18 amino acids. The germline V gene encodes CDR1 SGHRS and CDR2 YFSETQ. J gave up 1 base and V 3 bases, and 12 bases lay outside the gene matches. The CDR3: CASSSPSGGPQSYNEQFF. CDR3 nucleotides: TGCGCCAGCAGCTCCCCTTCGGGGGGGCCTCAATCCTACAATGAGCAGTTCTTC. The full variable domain, its missing parts supplied by reference TRBV5-1 and TRBJ2-1, is KAGVTQTPRYLIKTRGQQVTLSCSPISGHRSVSWYQQTPGQGLQFLFEYFSETQRNKGNFPGRFSGRQFSNSRSEMNVSTLELGDSALYLCASSSPSGGPQSYNEQFFGPGTRLTVL.

The chain is built from TRBV19 and TRBJ2-2, with 7 bases aligning to TRBD1. Germline V CDR1 and CDR2: LNHDA, SQIVND (reference sequence). The V segment lost 6 bases and the J segment 5 bases; nucleotides outside the gene matches: 6. The CDR3 has 14 residues. The chain's CDR3 is CASSRQGETGELFF. CDR3 bases: TGTGCCAGTAGCAGACAGGGAGAGACCGGGGAGCTGTTTTTT.

The chain links TRBV5-1 to TRBJ2-2; 7 nucleotides agree with TRBD2. The CDR3 totals 15 residues. Germline loops: CDR1 SGHRS, CDR2 YFSETQ. Trimming cost V 0 bases and J 4 bases; bases outside gene matches: 3. The CDR3 loop reads CASSLGPGGTGELFF. CDR3 DNA: TGCGCCAGCAGCTTGGGTCCGGGGGGCACCGGGGAGCTGTTTTTT.

V usage is TRBV5-1 and J usage is TRBJ2-7; 7 positions match TRBD2. CDR1 is SGHRS and CDR2 is YFSETQ in the germline V gene. V shed 5 bases, J shed 6 bases, and the junction held 14 bases outside the gene matches. The CDR3 length is 15 residues. CDR3 sequence (DNA): TGCGCCAGCAGAATTGCCCGAGCGGGAAGCGGCGAGCAGTACTTC. Its translation: CASRIARAGSGEQYF.

The chain employs TRBV5-1 and TRBJ2-1, with D perhaps TRBD1 (5 bases). The CDR3 has 16 residues. Germline V lookup: CDR1 SGHRS, CDR2 YFSETQ. The germline V and J ends were trimmed by 4 bases and 0 bases, with 14 bases remaining between them. The chain's CDR3 is CASSLVGASSYNEQFF. CDR3 DNA sequence: TGCGCCAGCAGCCTAGTTGGGGCCAGCTCCTACAATGAGCAGTTCTTC.

This clone was picked up a small number of times. The chain combines TRBV2 with TRBJ2-5; D not resolved. Trimming pared 1 base from V and 6 bases from J, leaving 12 bases between. Per the germline V gene, CDR1 is SNHLY and CDR2 is FYNNEI. The CDR3 has 14 amino acids. The CDR3 region is CASSEDSVRKTQYF. Written as DNA, the CDR3 is TGTGCCAGCAGTGAAGACAGTGTCCGCAAGACCCAGTACTTC.

J is TRBJ2-1 and V is TRBV6-1, with D hard to call. CDR1 is MNHNS and CDR2 is SASEGT in the germline V gene. The V end lost 1 base, the J end lost 1 base, and 5 bases lay between the germline ends. The CDR3 is 14 amino acids. CDR3 sequence reads: CASSEGTSYNEQFF. CDR3 DNA: TGTGCCAGCAGTGAAGGTACTTCCTACAATGAGCAGTTCTTC.

This clone occurred a few times. This chain connects TRBV30 to TRBJ2-5; TRBD2 might be the D (7 bases). From germline, CDR1 is GTSNPN and CDR2 SVGIG (reference sequence). The CDR3 runs 14 residues. V lost 0 bases and J lost 4, with 12 bases in between. The CDR3 DNA reads as TGTGCCTGGAGTGTCGGCGGGGGCTCAGAGACCCAGTACTTC. It encodes CAWSVGGGSETQYF.

The chain employs TRBV28 and TRBJ1-2, with 10 bases identical to TRBD1. The germline CDR1 and CDR2 sequences are MDHEN and SYDVKM. V lost 5 bases and J lost 3; bases outside the gene matches: 6. The CDR3 extends over 15 amino acids. CDR3 DNA sequence: TGTGCCAGCAGTCCCGGGACAGGGGATTACTATGGCTACACCTTC. It codes for CASSPGTGDYYGYTF.

The chain joins TRBV5-4 to TRBJ1-2; 9 positions match TRBD1. Germline V gives CDR1 SGHNT, CDR2 YYREEE (reference sequence). The ends lost 4 bases at V and 8 bases at J; junction bases unmatched: 6. This CDR3 has 13 residues. The CDR3 here is CASSLTGGWGYTF. The CDR3 DNA sequence: TGTGCCAGCAGCCTCACAGGGGGCTGGGGCTACACCTTC.

Details on this clone: This specimen includes other DNA sequences encoding the same CDR3. The chain is built from TRBV12-3 or TRBV12-4 and TRBJ1-1; the match to TRBD1 covers 8 bases. The CDR3 loop spans 13 amino acids. The J segment lost 5 bases and the V segment lost 3 bases, leaving 2 bases of the junction unmatched. The CDR3 DNA reads TGTGCCAGCAGTTTGACAGGGGAAACTGAAGCTTTCTTT. Its translation: CASSLTGETEAFF.

The chain recombines TRBV27 with TRBJ2-5, with 9 bases fitting TRBD2. The trim removed 6 bases at V and 5 bases at J, leaving 7 bases unmatched. The CDR3 has 14 amino acids. Germline CDR1 is MNHEY and CDR2 is SMNVEV (reference sequence). The CDR3 coding sequence is TGTGCCAGCAGGCCGGGACTAGCCTGGGAGACCCAGTACTTC. Amino acid sequence: CASRPGLAWETQYF.

The rearrangement links TRBV5-1 to TRBJ2-2; tentatively, D is TRBD2 (5 bases). This CDR3 is 14 amino acids long. From germline, CDR1 is SGHRS and CDR2 YFSETQ. V lost 3 bases, J lost 2 bases, and 8 bases lay in between. The CDR3 bases are TGCGCCAGCAGCTACGGGAAAAACACCGGGGAGCTGTTTTTT. It encodes CASSYGKNTGELFF.

The genes are TRBV19 and TRBJ2-1; TRBD2 agrees at 11 bases. This CDR3 contains 15 residues. V lost 4 bases to trimming and J lost 3 bases; unmatched junction nucleotides: 2. From germline, CDR1 is LNHDA and CDR2 SQIVND (reference sequence). CDR3 sequence: CASSTSGRLYNEQFF. In DNA, the CDR3 is TGTGCCAGTAGTACTAGCGGGAGGCTCTACAATGAGCAGTTCTTC. Full variable domain (remainder filled in from reference TRBV19 and TRBJ2-1): DGGITQSPKYLFRKEGQNVTLSCEQNLNHDAMYWYRQDPGQGLRLIYYSQIVNDFQKGDIAEGYSVSREKKESFPLTVTSAQKNPTAFYLCASSTSGRLYNEQFFGPGTRLTVL.

The chain has TRBV5-1 and TRBJ2-3; D is possibly TRBD1 (7 bases). V shed 7 bases and J shed 2 bases, with 11 bases lying between them. Germline V CDR1 and CDR2: SGHRS, YFSETQ. The CDR3 spans 13 residues. CDR3 sequence: CASGRGDTDTQYF. The CDR3 DNA sequence: TGCGCCAGCGGCAGGGGGGACACAGATACGCAGTATTTT.

This chain connects TRBV6-4 to TRBJ2-7; D is undetermined. The V end was cut by 5 bases, the J end by 6 bases, with 8 bases between. Germline V gene lookup returns CDR1 MRHNA and CDR2 SNTAGT. The CDR3 totals 11 residues. The CDR3 DNA is TGTGCCAGCAGTAAGCTCTGCGAGCAGTACTTC. This translates into CASSKLCEQYF.

The V and J genes are TRBV3-1 (or the pseudogene TRBV3-2) and TRBJ1-3, with D uncertain. V lost 2 bases and J 4 bases, leaving 6 bases between the germline ends. CDR1 is LGHDT, CDR2 YNNKEL, per germline (reference sequence). CDR3 length: 13 amino acids. Here the CDR3 reads CASSQREGNTIYF. In DNA, the CDR3 is TGTGCCAGCAGCCAAAGGGAGGGAAACACCATATATTTT.

The chain uses TRBV6-6 and TRBJ1-5; 8 positions agree with TRBD1. CDR1 MNHNY and CDR2 SVGAGI come from the germline V gene (reference sequence). V shed 5 bases and J 7 bases; nucleotides not matched to a gene: 13. This CDR3 region has 16 residues. This CDR3 is CASSPSAGGAVQPQHF. CDR3 nucleotides: TGTGCCAGCAGTCCCTCCGCAGGGGGCGCAGTACAGCCCCAGCATTTT.

The rearrangement uses TRBV18 and TRBJ1-1, with TRBD1 identical over 10 bases. The CDR3 has 16 residues. Germline loops: CDR1 KGHSH, CDR2 LQKENI. V trimming: 5 bases; J trimming: 0 bases; junction bases outside the gene matches: 6. The CDR3 region has the DNA TGTGCCAGCTCAACCGGGACAGGGGATATGAACACTGAAGCTTTCTTT. Encoded protein: CASSTGTGDMNTEAFF.

The rearrangement uses TRBV7-9 and TRBJ2-1; D is unclear. The CDR3 loop spans 16 amino acids. V lost 1 base and J lost 3, with 13 bases in between. CDR1 and CDR2 (germline): SEHNR, FQNEAQ (reference sequence). The CDR3 nucleotides read TGTGCCAGCAGCTTAGATCCCCTAAGGAGCTACAATGAGCAGTTCTTC. Translating gives CASSLDPLRSYNEQFF.

The chain carries TRBV28 and TRBJ1-1; D not certain. This CDR3 comprises 13 residues. The V gene's germline CDR1 is MDHEN and CDR2 SYDVKM. V dropped 8 bases and J dropped 0 bases, with 10 bases sitting between them. CDR3 nucleotide sequence: TGTGCCAGCGAGCGACGCATGAACACTGAAGCTTTCTTT. Its translation: CASERRMNTEAFF.

CDR3 in DNA: TGTGCCAGCAGTGTAGGACAGGGGCACACTGAAGCTTTCTTT. Translating it yields CASSVGQGHTEAFF. V is TRBV6-6 and J is TRBJ1-1; 9 bases line up with TRBD1. CDR3 length: 14 residues. V was pared by 5 bases and J by 3 bases, with 4 bases of the junction left unmatched. Germline V gives CDR1 MNHNY, CDR2 SVGAGI (reference sequence).

The CDR3 here is CASSPGRDAGNTIYF. The DNA for the CDR3 is TGTGCCAGCTCACCGGGCAGGGATGCTGGAAACACCATATATTTT. The chain is built from TRBV18 and TRBJ1-3; D is possibly TRBD1 (5 bases). The germline CDR1 and CDR2 sequences are KGHSH and LQKENI. The CDR3 covers 15 residues. V was clipped by 3 bases and J by 2 bases, with 11 bases between them.

The V call is TRBV28, the J call TRBJ2-7, with a possible D match to TRBD1 (5 bases). CDR3 length: 13 residues. V was clipped by 6 bases and J by 2 bases, with 11 bases between them. Germline CDR1 MDHEN, CDR2 SYDVKM. The CDR3 here is CASRPPQAYEQYF. The CDR3 nucleotides read TGTGCCAGCAGACCCCCACAGGCCTACGAGCAGTACTTC.

V and J are TRBV2 and TRBJ1-6, with TRBD1 matching 7 bases. CDR1 and CDR2 from the germline V gene are SNHLY and FYNNEI. After removal of 4 bases from V and 5 bases from J, the junction contained 5 bases not matched to a gene. The CDR3 sequence is 15 residues long. CDR3 sequence: CASSAGQQNNSPLHF. The DNA of the CDR3 is TGTGCCAGCAGTGCGGGACAGCAAAATAATTCACCCCTCCACTTT.

This clone was picked up a small number of times. The chain combines TRBV5-1 with TRBJ2-1; tentatively, D is TRBD1 (5 bases). This CDR3 spans 13 amino acids. Germline CDR1 is SGHRS and CDR2 is YFSETQ. V was trimmed by 4 bases and J by 5 bases, leaving 10 bases between them. DNA for the CDR3: TGCGCCAGCAGCATATCAGGGAACAATGAGCAGTTCTTC. Amino acids: CASSISGNNEQFF.

CDR3 nucleotides: TGTGCCAGCAGCTTGCTAGCGGGGGACCCCTACAATGAGCAGTTCTTC. As protein: CASSLLAGDPYNEQFF. The rearrangement uses TRBV11-2 and TRBJ2-1; 10 positions agree with TRBD2. Germline V gives CDR1 SGHAT, CDR2 FQNNGV. Losses at the gene ends were 3 bases for V and 2 bases for J; bases not matched to a gene: 4. CDR3 size: 16 residues. Complete variable domain (other parts from reference TRBV11-2 and TRBJ2-1): EAGVAQSPRYKIIEKRQSVAFWCNPISGHATLYWYQQILGQGPKLLIQFQNNGVVDDSQLPKDRFSAERLKGVDSTLKIQPAKLEDSAVYLCASSLLAGDPYNEQFFGPGTRLTVL.

The genes are TRBV7-2 and TRBJ2-4, with 9 bases that match TRBD2. V shed 1 base, J shed 6 bases, and the junction held 4 bases outside the gene matches. CDR3 size: 15 residues. Germline CDR1 and CDR2: SGHTA and FQGNSA. In nucleotides, the CDR3 is TGTGCCAGCAGCTTAGGTTTAGCGGGGGCAAACATTCAGTACTTC. It yields the protein CASSLGLAGANIQYF.